A single sample is the source of the 4 T cell receptor beta chains below, sequenced in a study of T cell changes during pregnancy in multiple sclerosis. Measured with immunoSEQ multiplex PCR; TCRdb has only the in-frame clones, and not every one. The repertoire holds around 61,000 clones, with approximately 87% as singletons. What was sequenced was peripheral blood from another person, used as feeder cells. The receptors shown here come from a human donor whose cells served as feeder cells for cultures in a pregnancy study.

The chain has TRBV7-2 and TRBJ2-7, with D tentatively TRBD1 (6 bases). Trimming stripped 4 bases from V and 0 bases from J, with 10 bases between. Germline V gene sequence: CDR1 SGHTA, CDR2 FQGNSA. CDR3 size: 14 residues. CDR3 nucleotide sequence: TGTGCCAGCAGCTCCCAGGGGAGCTCCTACGAGCAGTACTTC. It specifies CASSSQGSSYEQYF.

This chain links TRBV5-4 with TRBJ1-2; 8 nucleotides agree with TRBD1. Trimming removed 6 bases from V and 3 bases from J; junction bases left unmatched: 10. Germline values: CDR1 SGHNT, CDR2 YYREEE (reference sequence). The length of the CDR3 is 15 residues. The CDR3 here is CASTGQGTFDYGYTF. CDR3 nucleotides: TGTGCCAGCACCGGACAGGGAACATTTGACTATGGCTACACCTTC.

The chain carries TRBV7-9 and TRBJ1-1, with 7 bases aligning to TRBD1. Germline lookup yields CDR1 SEHNR and CDR2 FQNEAQ (reference sequence). The length of the CDR3 is 15 residues. The V and J ends lost 0 bases and 6 bases, in that order; junction bases with no gene match: 7. The CDR3 bases are TGTGCCAGCAGCTTAGCCGGCAGGGGGTTACCTGAAGCTTTCTTT. It codes for CASSLAGRGLPEAFF.

V gene TRBV7-3 combines with J gene TRBJ2-7; TRBD1 agrees at 9 bases. CDR1 is SGHTA and CDR2 is FQGTGA in the germline V gene. This CDR3 comprises 13 residues. V shed 4 bases and J 5 bases; nucleotides not matched to a gene: 3. The DNA of the CDR3 is TGTGCCAGCAGCTCCGGGACAGGGAACGAGCAGTACTTC. Amino acids: CASSSGTGNEQYF.